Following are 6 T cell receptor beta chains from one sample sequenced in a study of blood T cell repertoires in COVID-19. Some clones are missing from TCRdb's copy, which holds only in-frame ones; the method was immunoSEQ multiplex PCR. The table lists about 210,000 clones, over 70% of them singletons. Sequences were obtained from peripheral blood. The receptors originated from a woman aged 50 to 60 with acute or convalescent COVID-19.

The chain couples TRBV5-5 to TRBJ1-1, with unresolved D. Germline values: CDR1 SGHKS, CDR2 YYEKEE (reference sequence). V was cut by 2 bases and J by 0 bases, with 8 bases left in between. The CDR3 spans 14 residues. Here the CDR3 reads CASSLWEMNTEAFF. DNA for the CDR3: TGTGCCAGCAGCTTATGGGAGATGAACACTGAAGCTTTCTTT.

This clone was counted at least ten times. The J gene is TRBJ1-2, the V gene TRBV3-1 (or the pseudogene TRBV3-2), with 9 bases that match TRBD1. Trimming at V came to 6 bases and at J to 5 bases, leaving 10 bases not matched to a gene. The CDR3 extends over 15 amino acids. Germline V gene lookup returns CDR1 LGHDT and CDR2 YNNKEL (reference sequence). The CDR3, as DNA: TGTGCCAGCAGATCAACAGGGGGCGACGGTTATGGCTACACCTTC. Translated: CASRSTGGDGYGYTF.

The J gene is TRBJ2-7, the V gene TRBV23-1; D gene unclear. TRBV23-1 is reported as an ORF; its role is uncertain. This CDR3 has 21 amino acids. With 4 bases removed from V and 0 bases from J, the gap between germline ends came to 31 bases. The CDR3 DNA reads TGCGCCAGCAGTCGTGACTTAGGAAGACTCGTTACTTCTTTAAGCTCCTACGAGCAGTACTTC. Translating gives CASSRDLGRLVTSLSSYEQYF.

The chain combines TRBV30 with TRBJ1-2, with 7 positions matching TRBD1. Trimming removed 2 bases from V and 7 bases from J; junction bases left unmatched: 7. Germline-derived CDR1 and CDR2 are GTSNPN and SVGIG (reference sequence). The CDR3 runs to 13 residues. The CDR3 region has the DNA TGTGCCTGGAGTTCGGGAGGGGGCGGTGGCTACACCTTC. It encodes CAWSSGGGGGYTF. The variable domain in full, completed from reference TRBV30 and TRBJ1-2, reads SQTIHQWPATLVQPVGSPLSLECTVEGTSNPNLYWYRQAAGRGLQLLFYSVGIGQISSEVPQNLSASRPQDRQFILSSKKLLLSDSGFYLCAWSSGGGGGYTFGSGTRLTVV.

DNA of the CDR3: TGTGCCAGCAGCCAAGGACGAGGGGGCATCAACGAGCAGTACTTC. The encoded protein is CASSQGRGGINEQYF. The chain has TRBV3-1 (or the pseudogene TRBV3-2) and TRBJ2-7; 7 nucleotides align to TRBD1. Germline CDR1 reads LGHDT; CDR2 reads YNNKEL (reference sequence). CDR3 size: 15 residues. V lost 1 base and J lost 5; bases outside the gene matches: 8.

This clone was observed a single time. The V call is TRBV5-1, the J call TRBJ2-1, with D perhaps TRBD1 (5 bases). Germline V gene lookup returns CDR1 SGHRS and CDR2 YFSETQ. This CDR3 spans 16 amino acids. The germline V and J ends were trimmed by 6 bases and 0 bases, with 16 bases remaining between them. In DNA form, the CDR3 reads TGCGCCAGCACCCTTCTCCAGGGAAGCTCCTACAATGAGCAGTTCTTC. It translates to CASTLLQGSSYNEQFF.